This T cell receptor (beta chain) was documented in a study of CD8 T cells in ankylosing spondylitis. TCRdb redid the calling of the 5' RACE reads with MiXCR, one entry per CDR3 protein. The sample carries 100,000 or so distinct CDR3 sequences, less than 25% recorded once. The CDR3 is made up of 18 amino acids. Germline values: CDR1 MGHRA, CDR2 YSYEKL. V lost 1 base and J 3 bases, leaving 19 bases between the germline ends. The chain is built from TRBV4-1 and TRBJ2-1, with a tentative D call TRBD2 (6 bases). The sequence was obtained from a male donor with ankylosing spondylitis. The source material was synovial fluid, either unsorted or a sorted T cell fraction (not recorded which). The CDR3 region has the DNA TGCGCCAGCAGCCAAGGATCCCTGACGGACTACTACTACAATGAGCAGTTCTTC. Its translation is CASSQGSLTDYYYNEQFF.